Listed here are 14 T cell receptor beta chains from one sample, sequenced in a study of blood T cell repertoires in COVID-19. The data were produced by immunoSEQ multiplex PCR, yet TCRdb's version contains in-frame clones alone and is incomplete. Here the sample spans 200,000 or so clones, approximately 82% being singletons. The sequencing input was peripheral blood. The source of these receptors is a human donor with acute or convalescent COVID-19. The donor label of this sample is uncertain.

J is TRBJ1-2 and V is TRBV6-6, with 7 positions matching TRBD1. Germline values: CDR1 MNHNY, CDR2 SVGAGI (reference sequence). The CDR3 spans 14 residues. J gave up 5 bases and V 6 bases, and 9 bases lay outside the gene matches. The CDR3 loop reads CASSPGQQFYGYTF. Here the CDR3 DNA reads TGTGCCAGCAGCCCGGGACAGCAGTTTTATGGCTACACCTTC.

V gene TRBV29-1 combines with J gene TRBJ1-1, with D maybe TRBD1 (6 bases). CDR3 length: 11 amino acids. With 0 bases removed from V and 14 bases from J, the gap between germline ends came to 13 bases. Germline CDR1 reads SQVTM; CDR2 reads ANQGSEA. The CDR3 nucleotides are TGCAGCGTTGAAGAAAAAGGGGGTGAGTTCTTT. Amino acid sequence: CSVEEKGGEFF. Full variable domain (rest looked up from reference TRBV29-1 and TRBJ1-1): SAVISQKPSRDICQRGTSLTIQCQVDSQVTMMFWYRQQPGQSLTLIATANQGSEATYESGFVIDKFPISRPNLTFSTLTVSNMSPEDSSIYLCSVEEKGGEFFGQGTRLTVV.

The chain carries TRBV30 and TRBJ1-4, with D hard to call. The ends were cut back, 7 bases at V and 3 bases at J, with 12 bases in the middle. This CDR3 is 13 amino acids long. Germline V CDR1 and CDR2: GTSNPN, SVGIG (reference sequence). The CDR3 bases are TGTGCCTCCCGTCCGGGGTCTAATGAAAAACTGTTTTTT. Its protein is CASRPGSNEKLFF.

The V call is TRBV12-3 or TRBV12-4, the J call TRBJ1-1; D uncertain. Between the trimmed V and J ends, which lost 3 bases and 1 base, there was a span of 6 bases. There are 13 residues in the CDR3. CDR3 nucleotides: TGTGCCAGCAGTTTGACATGGAACACTGAAGCTTTCTTT. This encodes CASSLTWNTEAFF.

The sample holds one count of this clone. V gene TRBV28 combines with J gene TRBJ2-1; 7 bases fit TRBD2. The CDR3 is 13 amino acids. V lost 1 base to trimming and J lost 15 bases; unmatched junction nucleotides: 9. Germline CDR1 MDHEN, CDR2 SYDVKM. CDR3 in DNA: TGTGCCAGCAGTTTATTCCCCGGACTAGGACGGTTCTTC. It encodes CASSLFPGLGRFF.

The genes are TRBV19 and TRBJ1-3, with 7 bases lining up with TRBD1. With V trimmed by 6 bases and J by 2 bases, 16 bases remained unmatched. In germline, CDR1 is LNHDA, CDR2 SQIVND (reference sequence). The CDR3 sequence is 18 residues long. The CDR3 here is CASRSHSFGTVAGNTIYF. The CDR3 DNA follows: TGTGCCAGTAGATCCCATTCCTTCGGGACAGTCGCTGGAAACACCATATATTTT.

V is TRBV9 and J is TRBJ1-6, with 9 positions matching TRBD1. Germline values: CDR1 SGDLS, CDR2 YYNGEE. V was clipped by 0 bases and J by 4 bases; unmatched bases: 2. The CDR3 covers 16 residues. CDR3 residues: CASSVADRGYNSPLHF. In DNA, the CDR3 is TGTGCCAGCAGCGTAGCGGACAGGGGTTATAATTCACCCCTCCACTTT. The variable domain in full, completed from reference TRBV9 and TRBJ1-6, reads DSGVTQTPKHLITATGQRVTLRCSPRSGDLSVYWYQQSLDQGLQFLIQYYNGEERAKGNILERFSAQQFPDLHSELNLSSLELGDSALYFCASSVADRGYNSPLHFGNGTRLTVT.

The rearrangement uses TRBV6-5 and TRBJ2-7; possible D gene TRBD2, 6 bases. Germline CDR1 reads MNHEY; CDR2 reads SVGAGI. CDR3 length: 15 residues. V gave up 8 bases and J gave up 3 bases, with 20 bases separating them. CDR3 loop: CASRKPGGSGYEQYF. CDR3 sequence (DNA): TGTGCCAGCCGCAAACCCGGGGGATCTGGCTACGAGCAGTACTTC.

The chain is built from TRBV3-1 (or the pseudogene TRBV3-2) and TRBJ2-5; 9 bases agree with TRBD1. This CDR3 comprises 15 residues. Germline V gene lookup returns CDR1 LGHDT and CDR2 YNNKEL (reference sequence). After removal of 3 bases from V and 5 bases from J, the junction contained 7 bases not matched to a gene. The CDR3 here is CASSQKTGGKETQYF. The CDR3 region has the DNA TGTGCCAGCAGCCAGAAGACAGGGGGAAAGGAGACCCAGTACTTC.

CDR3 coding DNA: TGTGCCAGCAGCGCGGGGTTTAATCAGCCCCAGCATTTT. It is translated as CASSAGFNQPQHF. This chain uses TRBV9 with TRBJ1-5, with D uncertain. Germline CDR1 and CDR2: SGDLS and YYNGEE. This CDR3 has 13 residues. The V gene lost 3 bases and the J gene lost 4 bases, with 8 bases spanning the gap.

CDR3 region: CASSLSGRAYNEQFF. DNA for the CDR3: TGTGCCAGCAGCTTAAGCGGGAGGGCCTACAATGAGCAGTTCTTC. This chain links TRBV7-6 with TRBJ2-1; TRBD2 agrees at 10 bases. This CDR3 has 15 amino acids. CDR1 is SGHVS, CDR2 FNYEAQ, per germline. V shed 2 bases and J 2 bases; nucleotides not matched to a gene: 0.

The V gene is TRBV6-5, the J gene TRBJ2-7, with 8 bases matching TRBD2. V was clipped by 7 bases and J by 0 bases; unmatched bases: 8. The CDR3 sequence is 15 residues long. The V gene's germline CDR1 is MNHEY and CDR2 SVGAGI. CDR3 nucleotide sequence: TGTGCCAGCACCCAAACTAGCGGAAGCTCCTACGAGCAGTACTTC. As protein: CASTQTSGSSYEQYF.

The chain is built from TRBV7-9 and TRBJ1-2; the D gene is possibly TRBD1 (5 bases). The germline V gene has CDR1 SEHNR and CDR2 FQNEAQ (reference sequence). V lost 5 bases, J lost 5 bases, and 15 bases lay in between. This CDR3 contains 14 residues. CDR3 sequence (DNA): TGTGCCAGCAGCCCCCGGGCAGGGCGGTATGGCTACACCTTC. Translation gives CASSPRAGRYGYTF.

The CDR3 is CASSAPGLANEQFF. DNA for the CDR3: TGCGCCAGCAGCGCCCCGGGACTAGCTAATGAGCAGTTCTTC. This chain connects TRBV5-1 to TRBJ2-1, with TRBD2 matching over 9 bases. The length of the CDR3 is 14 residues. CDR1 is SGHRS, CDR2 YFSETQ, per germline. V was clipped by 4 bases and J by 7 bases; unmatched bases: 6.